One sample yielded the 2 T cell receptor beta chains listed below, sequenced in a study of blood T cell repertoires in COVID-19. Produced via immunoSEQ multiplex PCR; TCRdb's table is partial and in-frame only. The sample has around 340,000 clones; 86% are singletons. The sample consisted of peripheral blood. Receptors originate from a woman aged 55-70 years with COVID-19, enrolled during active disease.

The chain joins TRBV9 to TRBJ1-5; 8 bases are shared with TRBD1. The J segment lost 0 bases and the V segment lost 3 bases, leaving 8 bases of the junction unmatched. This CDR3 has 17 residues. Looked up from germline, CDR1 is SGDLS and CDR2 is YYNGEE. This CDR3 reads CASSGSSRGHSNQPQHF. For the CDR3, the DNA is TGTGCCAGCAGCGGGTCCTCCAGGGGGCATAGCAATCAGCCCCAGCATTTT.

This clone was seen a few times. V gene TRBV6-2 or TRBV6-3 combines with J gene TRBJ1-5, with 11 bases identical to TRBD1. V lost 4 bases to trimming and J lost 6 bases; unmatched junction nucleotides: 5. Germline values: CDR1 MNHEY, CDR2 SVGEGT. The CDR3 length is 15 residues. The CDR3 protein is CASSFRTGGRQPQHF. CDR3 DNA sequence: TGTGCCAGCAGTTTTAGGACAGGGGGCCGTCAGCCCCAGCATTTT.